A selection of T cell receptor beta chains follows, all from one sample in a study of T cell repertoires in cytomegalovirus infection. From the reads, TCRdb called clonotypes with MiXCR, one entry per CDR3 protein. The repertoire holds about 330,000 distinct CDR3 sequences, with 34% as singletons. These receptors are not linked to any known antigen. The sequencing here drew on cultured PBMCs, taken from culture after CMV antigen stimulation. The source of these receptors is a human donor in good health (CMV status not recorded). Some clones in this sample may be carry-over from other donors' samples. CDR3s include the opening cysteine and the closing phenylalanine or tryptophan. The D gene is left open where the match is weak. Clone size is shown for a subset of rows, as once, few, many or a class of expanded clone.

>TRBD2|TRBV7-9|.|TRBJ2-1
CASSFPSGRYEQFF
TGTGCCAGCAGCTTCCCCAGCGGGAGGTATGAGCAGTTCTTC
>.|TRBV27|.|TRBJ1-1
CASSVGRGTEAFF
TGTGCCAGCAGTGTCGGGCGAGGCACTGAAGCTTTCTTT
>.|TRBV7-6|few|TRBJ2-5
CASSGSTVQETQYF
TGTGCCAGCAGCGGGTCGACAGTCCAAGAGACCCAGTACTTC
>.|TRBV19|.|TRBJ1-1
CASSMGRGPEAFF
TGTGCCAGTAGTATGGGCCGGGGTCCTGAAGCTTTCTTT
>.|TRBV7-2|many|TRBJ2-7
CASSLVASESYEQYF
TGTGCCAGCAGCTTAGTGGCTAGCGAATCCTACGAGCAGTACTTC
>TRBD1|TRBV7-2|.|TRBJ2-5
CASSLGAGGVETQYF
TGTGCCAGCAGCTTAGGGGCAGGGGGCGTGGAGACCCAGTACTTC
>TRBD1|TRBV6-5|.|TRBJ1-3
CASSYSGQGETSGNTIYF
TGTGCCAGCAGTTACTCGGGACAGGGGGAAACCTCTGGAAACACCATATATTTT
>.|TRBV7-9|few|TRBJ2-1
CASSLARGRKNEQFF
TGTGCCAGCAGCTTAGCCAGAGGGCGGAAAAATGAGCAGTTCTTC
>.|TRBV6-1|many|TRBJ2-7
CASSRGYEQYF
TGTGCCAGCAGCAGGGGTTACGAGCAGTACTTC
>TRBD1|TRBV18|few|TRBJ1-2
CASSPPYRQGGGGYTF
TGTGCCAGCTCACCACCGTACCGACAGGGAGGTGGAGGCTACACCTTC
>.|TRBV6-6|few|TRBJ1-2
CASARGANYGYTF
TGTGCCAGCGCGCGAGGGGCAAACTATGGCTACACCTTC
>TRBD2|TRBV19|few|TRBJ2-3
CASSLSEGGFDTQYF
TGTGCCAGTAGCCTCTCGGAGGGAGGGTTTGATACGCAGTATTTT
>TRBD1|TRBV7-9|.|TRBJ2-3
CASSFAPGQGPTDTQYF
TGTGCCAGCAGCTTCGCCCCCGGACAGGGCCCTACAGATACGCAGTATTTT
>TRBD1|TRBV12-3/TRBV12-4|few|TRBJ2-3
CASSFGQGARSTDTQYF
TGTGCCAGCAGTTTCGGACAGGGGGCGCGAAGCACAGATACGCAGTATTTT
>.|TRBV12-3/TRBV12-4|.|TRBJ2-1
CASEKLRAVPPYNEQFF
TGTGCCAGCGAAAAGTTGAGGGCAGTTCCGCCCTACAATGAGCAGTTCTTC
>.|TRBV28|.|TRBJ2-1
CASLGGPYNEQFF
TGTGCCAGCCTTGGGGGTCCATACAATGAGCAGTTCTTC
>.|TRBV7-3|.|TRBJ2-1
CASSPTAGRAYNEQFF
TGTGCCAGCAGTCCGACTGCGGGTCGGGCCTACAATGAGCAGTTCTTC
>TRBD2|TRBV6-1|.|TRBJ2-5
CASKISGAQETQYF
TGTGCCAGCAAGATTAGCGGGGCCCAAGAGACCCAGTACTTC
>.|TRBV5-1|.|TRBJ2-5
CASSQQGVQETQYF
TGCGCCAGCAGCCAACAGGGCGTACAAGAGACCCAGTACTTC
>.|TRBV4-3|few|TRBJ1-2
CASSQSGGSNMLYGYTF
TGCGCCAGCAGCCAATCTGGAGGCAGTAACATGCTCTATGGCTACACCTTC
>TRBD2|TRBV12-3/TRBV12-4|.|TRBJ2-5
CASRSLAGEVRETQYF
TGTGCCAGCAGGTCTCTAGCGGGAGAAGTTCGGGAGACCCAGTACTTC
>TRBD1|TRBV19|.|TRBJ1-5
CASRRQGVEGNQPQHF
TGTGCCAGTAGACGACAGGGCGTGGAAGGCAATCAGCCCCAGCATTTT
>.|TRBV6-1|once|TRBJ2-7
CASSYGYRDSYEQYF
TGTGCCAGCAGTTACGGTTACAGGGACTCCTACGAGCAGTACTTC
>.|TRBV12-5|.|TRBJ2-7
CASGLVGSPHEQYF
TGTGCTAGTGGTTTGGTAGGGTCACCCCACGAGCAGTACTTC
>.|TRBV18|few|TRBJ2-5
CASSESGETQYF
TGTGCCAGCTCAGAAAGCGGGGAGACCCAGTACTTC
>.|TRBV7-2|once|TRBJ2-5
CASSLNGGGETQYF
TGTGCCAGCAGCTTAAATGGCGGTGGGGAGACCCAGTACTTC
>TRBD2|TRBV5-1|few|TRBJ2-1
CASSLILGRAGFF
TGCGCCAGCAGCCTGATTTTGGGGAGGGCTGGGTTCTTC
>TRBD1|TRBV12-3/TRBV12-4|.|TRBJ2-1
CASTRTGWVVDEQFF
TGTGCCAGCACCCGGACAGGGTGGGTGGTCGATGAGCAGTTCTTC
>TRBD1|TRBV29-1|.|TRBJ1-1
CSCKTGATEAFF
TGCAGCTGTAAGACAGGGGCCACTGAAGCTTTCTTT
>TRBD1|TRBV6-2/TRBV6-3|many|TRBJ1-1
CASSGTGYLNTEAFF
TGTGCCAGCAGCGGGACAGGGTACCTGAACACTGAAGCTTTCTTT
>TRBD1|TRBV6-5|.|TRBJ1-2
CASSYSREFGTGDGYTF
TGTGCCAGCAGTTACTCGCGCGAATTCGGGACAGGGGATGGCTACACCTTC
>TRBD1|TRBV5-1|.|TRBJ2-7
CASSFQRDRFNEQYF
TGCGCCAGCAGCTTCCAACGGGACAGGTTCAACGAGCAGTACTTC
>.|TRBV20-1|.|TRBJ1-6
CSPHIVLSNSPLHF
TGCAGTCCCCATATAGTCCTGTCCAATTCACCCCTCCACTTT
>.|TRBV9|.|TRBJ2-2
CASSPTHTPGDGELFF
TGTGCCAGCAGCCCCACACATACCCCGGGGGACGGGGAGCTGTTTTTT
>.|TRBV7-2|many|TRBJ2-5
CASSLTEETQYF
TGTGCCAGCAGTTTAACGGAAGAGACCCAGTACTTC
>.|TRBV7-2|.|TRBJ2-2
CASSLAFNTGELFF
TGTGCCAGCAGCTTAGCGTTTAACACCGGGGAGCTGTTTTTT
>TRBD1|TRBV25-1|few|TRBJ1-1
CASSEGTGREYTEAFF
TGTGCCAGCAGTGAAGGGACAGGGAGAGAGTACACTGAAGCTTTCTTT
>.|TRBV7-6|.|TRBJ2-5
CASSPLGGQATQYF
TGTGCCAGCAGCCCCTTGGGGGGCCAAGCGACCCAGTACTTC
>TRBD1|TRBV7-9|.|TRBJ1-5
CASSKAGTGLVNQPQHF
TGTGCCAGCAGCAAAGCCGGGACAGGGTTGGTCAATCAGCCCCAGCATTTT
>TRBD2|TRBV6-2/TRBV6-3|few|TRBJ2-7
CASSDGTSGRGYEQYF
TGTGCCAGCAGTGACGGGACTAGCGGGAGAGGCTACGAGCAGTACTTC
>TRBD1|TRBV6-5|.|TRBJ1-1
CASSYSFPREDRVFFWSAEAFF
TGTGCCAGCAGTTACTCGTTTCCTCGAGAGGACAGGGTTTTTTTTTGGTCCGCTGAAGCTTTCTTT
>TRBD1|TRBV7-4|.|TRBJ2-7
CASSLRQGADEQYF
TGTGCCAGCAGCCTCAGACAGGGGGCCGACGAGCAGTACTTC
>.|TRBV5-6|.|TRBJ2-5
CASSLDLASQTQYF
TGTGCCAGCAGCTTGGATCTAGCGTCGCAGACCCAGTACTTC
>.|TRBV19|.|TRBJ1-2
CASSITPEYYGYTF
TGTGCCAGTAGTATAACCCCGGAATACTATGGCTACACCTTC
>TRBD2|TRBV2|.|TRBJ2-5
CASSTEAGAPETQYF
TGTGCCAGCAGTACCGAAGCGGGAGCACCAGAGACCCAGTACTTC
>.|TRBV4-2|.|TRBJ1-4
CASSQARSGVLFF
TGTGCCAGCAGCCAGGCGCGGAGCGGGGTTCTGTTTTTT
>TRBD1|TRBV12-3/TRBV12-4|few|TRBJ1-5
CASSTTGEPGQPQHF
TGTGCCAGCAGTACCACAGGGGAGCCGGGTCAGCCCCAGCATTTT
>.|TRBV15|.|TRBJ1-6
CATSRDTRGYSPLHF
TGTGCCACCAGCAGAGATACGAGGGGTTACTCACCCCTCCACTTT
>.|TRBV12-3/TRBV12-4|many|TRBJ1-1
CASRAQGTMNTEAFF
TGTGCCAGCAGGGCCCAAGGGACCATGAACACTGAAGCTTTCTTT